The sequence of this T cell receptor beta chain was determined in a study of blood T cell repertoires in COVID-19 (TCRdb year 2020). Regarding the complete study: The collaborator samples originated in the United States, Italy and Spain and spanned the acute and convalescent phases of COVID-19. Nearly every sample came with metadata listing a de-identified subject ID, COVID-19 status, age in years and sex. Where HLA class I and class II types were available, the types were taken from metadata supplied by the sample provider, not from assay-based typing. Subjects who had been exposed to COVID-19, were actively infected with it, or had recovered from it provided the deeply sampled blood TCRbeta repertoires that made up the dataset. The material from the prospective study consisted of cDNA or gDNA derived from T cells, B-cell-depleted T cells, or PBMCs. The samples were drawn from the first 160 participants of the ongoing ImmuneRACE study and from over 950 subjects provided by 6 global collaborators. The repertoires were made available in a free public database intended to serve as a resource for research on the immune response to SARS-CoV-2. The study at large found these results: Clinical and demographic metadata were provided uncurated, with the amount varying by source and participant.

In the prospective study, participants were roughly 18 to 90 years old, resided in fewer than 25 geographic areas of the United States, and were enrolled through a virtual design. Cohort assignment in the prospective study relied on participant-reported clinical history from a screening survey and a study questionnaire. Recovered participants in ImmuneRACE Cohort 3 were defined by two consecutive negative NP/OP PCR tests, clearance by a healthcare professional, or resolution of symptoms. Mobile phlebotomists in the prospective study collected whole blood, serum and a nasopharyngeal or oropharyngeal swab from every participant. Over a 2-month period, participants in the prospective study had the option of providing additional blood draws and questionnaires. Before DNA extraction, prospective study blood samples were shipped either frozen or at room temperature. TCRbeta CDR3 regions were amplified from genomic DNA by means of the immunoSEQ Assay, a bias-controlled multiplex PCR. The study's processing was this. The number of nucleated cells in each sample was estimated from the amplification of reference gene primers within the assay. To quantify the absolute abundance of each unique TCRbeta CDR3 rearrangement, sequence reads were collapsed and filtered. For each sample, productive Simpson clonality was calculated as the square root of Simpson's diversity index over productive rearrangements. Imported from immuneACCESS, the table was reduced by TCRdb to in-frame sequences with V and J called. These copies leave out some clones; in studies compared against another copy, an unresolved V gene accounts for under half, and the cause of the remainder is not known. V and J calls and clone size are copied from that table; D and trimming were computed from the DNA. The sample contains 250,000 or so clones, 86% of them found a single time. The ten biggest clones cover roughly 2% of the sample.

CDR1 MDHEN and CDR2 SYDVKM were looked up in the germline V gene. V is pared back by 5 bases and J by 3 bases, with 11 bases lying between the germline termini. Including the terminal cysteine and phenylalanine, the CDR3 comprises 13 residues. This entry keeps only the CDR3 DNA: 39 bases, framed from base 1. This clone showed up just a few times. The antigen it recognizes is unknown. No quality values exist for individual bases; no much larger clone is one base distant. The chain links TRBV28 with TRBJ2-7, and perhaps TRBD1 as D gene, on 5 matching bases. This TCR came from a woman between 45 and 60 years old who had recovered from COVID-19. The sequenced sample consisted of PBMCs or T cells enriched from blood (not recorded which). The bases are TGTGCCAGCAGTCCCGTCACAGGCTACGAGCAGTACTTC. Translated, it reads CASSPVTGYEQYF.